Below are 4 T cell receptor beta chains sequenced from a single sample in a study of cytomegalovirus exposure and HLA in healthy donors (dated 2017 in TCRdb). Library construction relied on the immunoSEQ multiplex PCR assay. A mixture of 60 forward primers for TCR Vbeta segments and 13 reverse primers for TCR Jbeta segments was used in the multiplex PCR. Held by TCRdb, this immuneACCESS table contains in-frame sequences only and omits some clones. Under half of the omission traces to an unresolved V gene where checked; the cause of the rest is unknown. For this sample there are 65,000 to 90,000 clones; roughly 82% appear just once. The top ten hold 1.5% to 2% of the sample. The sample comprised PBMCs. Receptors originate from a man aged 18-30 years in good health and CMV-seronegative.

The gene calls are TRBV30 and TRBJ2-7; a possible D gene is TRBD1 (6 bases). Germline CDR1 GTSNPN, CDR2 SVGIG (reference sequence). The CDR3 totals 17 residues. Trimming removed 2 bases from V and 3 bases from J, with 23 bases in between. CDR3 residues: CAWSRLILEGDDYEQYF. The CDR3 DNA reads TGTGCCTGGAGTCGACTAATCCTTGAGGGGGATGACTACGAGCAGTACTTC.

The CDR3 region has the DNA TGCGCCAGCAGCCAAGATATAAGGAGCTCCTATAATTCACCCCTCCACTTT. Its protein is CASSQDIRSSYNSPLHF. The gene calls are TRBV4-1 and TRBJ1-6; D uncertain. The CDR3 consists of 17 residues. The V end was cut by 0 bases, the J end by 0 bases, with 9 bases between. Germline CDR1 is MGHRA and CDR2 is YSYEKL.

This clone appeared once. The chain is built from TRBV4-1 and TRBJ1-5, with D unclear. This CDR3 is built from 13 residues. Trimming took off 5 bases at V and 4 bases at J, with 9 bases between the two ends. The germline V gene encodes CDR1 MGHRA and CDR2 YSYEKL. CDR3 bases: TGCGCCAGCAGCTGGACTGGAAATCAGCCCCAGCATTTT. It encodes CASSWTGNQPQHF.

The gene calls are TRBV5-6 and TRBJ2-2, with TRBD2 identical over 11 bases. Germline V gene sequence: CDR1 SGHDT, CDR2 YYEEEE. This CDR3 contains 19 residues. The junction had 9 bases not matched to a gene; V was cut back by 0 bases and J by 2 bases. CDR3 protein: CASSLDLAGGLYNTGELFF. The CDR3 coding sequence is TGTGCCAGCAGCTTGGATCTAGCGGGAGGACTCTATAACACCGGGGAGCTGTTTTTT.